This is a list of T cell receptor beta chains from one sample in a study of T cells in Graves' hyperthyroidism and ophthalmopathy. TCRdb called the multiplex PCR reads again in MiXCR, with one record for every CDR3 protein. The sample lists about 500,000 distinct CDR3 sequences, roughly 15% seen once, with approximately 32% in the top ten. Sequencing was performed on blood. All receptors derive from a woman in her twenties or thirties with Graves' ophthalmopathy. Each CDR3 is given with its conserved first and last residue. Fields, in order: CDR3 DNA, CDR3 protein, clone size, CDR3 length, J gene, V gene, D gene. The D gene is left open where the match is weak. Rows give clone size only sometimes, using once, few, many, or a class for an expanded clone.

DNA: TGTGCCAGCAGCTTAGGCGGGAGTCTCAATGAGCAGTTCTTC; CDR3: CASSLGGSLNEQFF; size: many; length: 14; J: TRBJ2-1; V: TRBV7-2; D: TRBD2
DNA: TGTGCCAGCGCGAGGGGGACAGGCACAGATACGCAGTATTTT; CDR3: CASARGTGTDTQYF; size: few; length: 14; J: TRBJ2-3; V: TRBV7-9; D: TRBD1
DNA: TGTGCCAGCAGCTTCGAACTAGCGGGAGGGCCTAATGAGCAGTTCTTC; CDR3: CASSFELAGGPNEQFF; size: NA; length: 16; J: TRBJ2-1; V: TRBV7-2; D: TRBD2
DNA: TGTGCCAGCAGCTCCGACTATTTCGGTGAGCAGTTCTTC; CDR3: CASSSDYFGEQFF; size: many; length: 13; J: TRBJ2-1; V: TRBV7-3; D: NA
DNA: TGTGCCAGCAGCCTCCCCGTACAGGGGGCGGGAGCAACTAATGAAAAACTGTTTTTT; CDR3: CASSLPVQGAGATNEKLFF; size: many; length: 19; J: TRBJ1-4; V: TRBV7-9; D: TRBD1
DNA: TGTGCCAGCAGTTTATGGGGGACTAGGGGCTACAATGAGCAGTTCTTC; CDR3: CASSLWGTRGYNEQFF; size: many; length: 16; J: TRBJ2-1; V: TRBV28; D: TRBD2
DNA: TGTGCCAGTAGTCCAGCTAGCGGGGGCTACAATGAGCAGTTCTTC; CDR3: CASSPASGGYNEQFF; size: few; length: 15; J: TRBJ2-1; V: TRBV19; D: TRBD2
DNA: TGTGCCTGGAGCCTAAGCTCCTACAATGAGCAGTTCTTC; CDR3: CAWSLSSYNEQFF; size: many; length: 13; J: TRBJ2-1; V: TRBV30; D: NA
DNA: TGCAGCGTTGATCGTAGGGGCTCCTACAATGAGCAGTTCTTC; CDR3: CSVDRRGSYNEQFF; size: NA; length: 14; J: TRBJ2-1; V: TRBV29-1; D: NA
DNA: TGTGCCAGCAGCCAAGGCCGCATCTACGAGCAGTACTTC; CDR3: CASSQGRIYEQYF; size: medium-sized; length: 13; J: TRBJ2-7; V: TRBV3-1; D: NA
DNA: TGCAGTGCTAAGACCGTAAGCTCCTACGAGCAGTACTTC; CDR3: CSAKTVSSYEQYF; size: NA; length: 13; J: TRBJ2-7; V: TRBV20-1; D: NA
DNA: TGTGCCAGCAGCAATCAAATGACTAGCGGGATTGTTGTTAGGCAGTTCTTC; CDR3: CASSNQMTSGIVVRQFF; size: many; length: 17; J: TRBJ2-1; V: TRBV7-9; D: TRBD2
DNA: TGTGCCTGGACCACAGCGGCAAATCAGCCCCAGCATTTT; CDR3: CAWTTAANQPQHF; size: many; length: 13; J: TRBJ1-5; V: TRBV30; D: NA
DNA: TGCGCCAGCAGCTTGGCCGGGGGGTCGGGGGCCACTGAAGCTTTCTTT; CDR3: CASSLAGGSGATEAFF; size: many; length: 16; J: TRBJ1-1; V: TRBV5-1; D: NA
DNA: TGTGCCAGTAGTAGCGGGCCAGGGACCCAGTACTTC; CDR3: CASSSGPGTQYF; size: NA; length: 12; J: TRBJ2-5; V: TRBV19; D: NA
DNA: TGTGCCAGCAGCGTAGGTCCGTCCGCGCTGTACCAAGAGACCCAGTACTTC; CDR3: CASSVGPSALYQETQYF; size: many; length: 17; J: TRBJ2-5; V: TRBV9; D: NA
DNA: TGTGCCAGCAGTTTAATAAGGGGGGCTGAAGCTTTCTTT; CDR3: CASSLIRGAEAFF; size: few; length: 13; J: TRBJ1-1; V: TRBV12-3/TRBV12-4; D: NA
DNA: TGCAGCGGCTTACAAGGAGATGGCTACACCTTC; CDR3: CSGLQGDGYTF; size: NA; length: 11; J: TRBJ1-2; V: TRBV29-1; D: NA
DNA: TGCAGTGCTAGTTCGTACAGGGGGCGCCTCACCGGGGAGCTGTTTTTT; CDR3: CSASSYRGRLTGELFF; size: few; length: 16; J: TRBJ2-2; V: TRBV20-1; D: TRBD1
DNA: TGTGCCAGCAGCCGCGGGACAGGGCAGGGTCAGCCCCAGCATTTT; CDR3: CASSRGTGQGQPQHF; size: many; length: 15; J: TRBJ1-5; V: TRBV28; D: TRBD1
DNA: TGTGCCTGGAGTCCCGGTGGGATGAACACTGAAGCTTTCTTT; CDR3: CAWSPGGMNTEAFF; size: many; length: 14; J: TRBJ1-1; V: TRBV30; D: NA
DNA: TGTGCCAGCAGCTTATCGGGCGCCCTTAGTCTGCATTTT; CDR3: CASSLSGALSLHF; size: NA; length: 13; J: TRBJ1-5; V: TRBV7-8; D: NA
DNA: TGCGCCAGCAGCCAAGATTGGGCAGGAACGTTCTCCTACGAGCAGTACTTC; CDR3: CASSQDWAGTFSYEQYF; size: NA; length: 17; J: TRBJ2-7; V: TRBV4-1; D: NA
DNA: TGTGCCAGCAGAACGGGACTAGTCCACCTCAACTACGAGCAGTACTTC; CDR3: CASRTGLVHLNYEQYF; size: once; length: 16; J: TRBJ2-7; V: TRBV28; D: TRBD2
DNA: TGTGCCAGCAGGGGGAGGGGAGTAGCTTACGAGCAGTACTTC; CDR3: CASRGRGVAYEQYF; size: NA; length: 14; J: TRBJ2-7; V: TRBV27; D: TRBD2
DNA: TGTGCCAGCAGCCAAGTGGGTGGGACAGGGGACGAGCAGTACTTC; CDR3: CASSQVGGTGDEQYF; size: many; length: 15; J: TRBJ2-7; V: TRBV3-1; D: TRBD1
DNA: TGTGCCAGTAGTATCCTGGTAACAGCGCGTAATGAAAAACTGTTTTTT; CDR3: CASSILVTARNEKLFF; size: few; length: 16; J: TRBJ1-4; V: TRBV19; D: NA
DNA: TGTGCCACCAGATCAAAGACAGGGGCCCAAGAGACCCAGTACTTC; CDR3: CATRSKTGAQETQYF; size: NA; length: 15; J: TRBJ2-5; V: TRBV24-1; D: TRBD1
DNA: TGCAGTGCTAGACCCCTCCGACTAGCGGGATCCCTGGATGAGCAGTTCTTC; CDR3: CSARPLRLAGSLDEQFF; size: few; length: 17; J: TRBJ2-1; V: TRBV20-1; D: TRBD2
DNA: TGCGCCAGCAGCCAAGAGCGGGGGGCGGGGTACGAGCAGTACTTC; CDR3: CASSQERGAGYEQYF; size: few; length: 15; J: TRBJ2-7; V: TRBV4-3; D: TRBD2
DNA: TGCGCCAGCAGCCCCGGAAGTGCGGGAGAGATCTTCGCGAACACCGGGGAGCTGTTTTTT; CDR3: CASSPGSAGEIFANTGELFF; size: many; length: 20; J: TRBJ2-2; V: TRBV5-1; D: TRBD2
DNA: TGTGCCAGCAGTTTGGAGAACACTGAAGCTTTCTTT; CDR3: CASSLENTEAFF; size: many; length: 12; J: TRBJ1-1; V: TRBV12-3/TRBV12-4; D: NA
DNA: TGTGCCAGCAGCCACCGGGGAGGCGGGTCCTACGAGCAGTACTTC; CDR3: CASSHRGGGSYEQYF; size: many; length: 15; J: TRBJ2-7; V: TRBV7-2; D: NA
DNA: TGTGCCAGCAGCGTAGACGCCAGGGCAAGCACAGATACGCAGTATTTT; CDR3: CASSVDARASTDTQYF; size: many; length: 16; J: TRBJ2-3; V: TRBV9; D: NA
DNA: TGCACCAGCAGCTTGGCTCAGGGGAGGCAATACGAGCAGTACTTC; CDR3: CTSSLAQGRQYEQYF; size: few; length: 15; J: TRBJ2-7; V: TRBV5-1; D: NA